The 3 T cell receptor beta chains below come from one sample, sequenced in a study of blood T cell repertoires in COVID-19. Here immunoSEQ multiplex PCR was the method, and the copy in TCRdb shows in-frame clones only, minus some. The repertoire holds tens of thousands of clones, with around 82% as singletons. Sequenced input: peripheral blood. Receptors were obtained from a man in his fifties or sixties with COVID-19, enrolled during active disease.

This chain links TRBV7-9 with TRBJ1-5; 7 nucleotides match TRBD1. Looked up from germline, CDR1 is SEHNR and CDR2 is FQNEAQ (reference sequence). The CDR3 runs to 14 residues. V shed 4 bases, J shed 4 bases, and the junction held 4 bases outside the gene matches. The CDR3 spells CASSSGQVNQPQHF. The CDR3 DNA sequence: TGTGCCAGCAGCTCCGGACAGGTTAATCAGCCCCAGCATTTT. Combining the CDR3 with reference TRBV7-9 and TRBJ1-5 gives the whole variable domain DTGVSQNPRHKITKRGQNVTFRCDPISEHNRLYWYRQTLGQGPEFLTYFQNEAQLEKSRLLSDRFSAERPKGSFSTLEIQRTEQGDSAMYLCASSSGQVNQPQHFGDGTRLSIL.

The rearrangement links TRBV29-1 to TRBJ1-1, with 10 positions matching TRBD1. Trimming cost V 7 bases and J 2 bases; bases outside gene matches: 4. The germline V gene has CDR1 SQVTM and CDR2 ANQGSEA. This CDR3 is 13 amino acids long. The CDR3 coding sequence is TGCAGCGGCGGGACAGGGGTAAACACTGAAGCTTTCTTT. Its translation: CSGGTGVNTEAFF.

The CDR3 region has the DNA TGTGCCAGTAGTACTCACAGGGGGCCGGGTACTGAAGCTTTCTTT. It specifies CASSTHRGPGTEAFF. The chain joins TRBV19 to TRBJ1-1, with 9 bases that match TRBD1. The ends lost 4 bases at V and 5 bases at J; junction bases unmatched: 8. This CDR3 contains 15 residues. Germline V gene lookup returns CDR1 LNHDA and CDR2 SQIVND (reference sequence).